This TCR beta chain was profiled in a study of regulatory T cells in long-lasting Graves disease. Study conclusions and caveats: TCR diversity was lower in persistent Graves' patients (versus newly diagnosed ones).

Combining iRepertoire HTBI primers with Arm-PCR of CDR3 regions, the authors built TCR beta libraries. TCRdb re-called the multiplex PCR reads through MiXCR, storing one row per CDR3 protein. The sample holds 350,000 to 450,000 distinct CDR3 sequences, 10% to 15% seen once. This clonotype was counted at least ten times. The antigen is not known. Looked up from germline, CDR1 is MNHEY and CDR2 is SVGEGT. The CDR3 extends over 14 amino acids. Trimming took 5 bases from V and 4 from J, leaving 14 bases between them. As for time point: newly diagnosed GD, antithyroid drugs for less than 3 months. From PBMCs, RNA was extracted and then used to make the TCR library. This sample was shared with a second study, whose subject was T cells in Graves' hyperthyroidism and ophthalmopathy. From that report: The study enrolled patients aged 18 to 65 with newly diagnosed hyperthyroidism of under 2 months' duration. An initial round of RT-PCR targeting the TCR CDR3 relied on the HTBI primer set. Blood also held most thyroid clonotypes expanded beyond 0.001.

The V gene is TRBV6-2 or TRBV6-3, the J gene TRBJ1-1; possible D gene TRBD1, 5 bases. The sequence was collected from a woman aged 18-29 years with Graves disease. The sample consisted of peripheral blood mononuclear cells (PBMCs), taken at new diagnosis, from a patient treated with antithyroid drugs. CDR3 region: CASSTTGLGTEAFF. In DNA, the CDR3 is TGTGCCAGCAGTACTACAGGTTTGGGCACTGAAGCTTTCTTT.